This section outlines one TCR beta chain sequence together with its context. Participants spanned ages about 18 to 100 years and resided in 20 to 30 US areas. Cohort assignment relied on participant-reported clinical history. Profiling relied on immunoSEQ multiplex PCR, and the TCRdb table lists in-frame clones only, not all of them. The table records around 390,000 clones, around 87% of them present only once. This sample was included in a study of blood T cell repertoires in COVID-19. Whole-study context: Sites across the United States, Italy and Spain contributed samples from acute and convalescent COVID-19. T cells, B-cell-depleted T cells, or PBMCs supplied cDNA or gDNA.

The V and J ends lost 4 bases and 5 bases, in that order; junction bases with no gene match: 4. Germline-derived CDR1 and CDR2 are MRHNA and SNTAGT. This CDR3 spans 14 amino acids. V and J are TRBV6-4 and TRBJ1-5; 8 bases align to TRBD1. This receptor was identified in a woman between 50 and 59 years old who had recovered from COVID-19. Sequencing was carried out using PBMCs or T cells enriched from blood (not recorded which). CDR3 loop: CASSVSGGDQPQHF. CDR3 bases: TGTGCCAGCAGTGTTTCAGGGGGCGATCAGCCCCAGCATTTT.